This T cell receptor beta chain stems from a study of liver allograft versus peripheral blood T cells (dated by TCRdb to the early 2020s). Some background on the complete study: In liver transplant recipients, the study looked at T cell receptor repertoires in the peripheral blood and set them against the repertoires found within the transplanted livers. The full study reports these points: According to the report, the T cell receptor repertoires detected in peripheral blood were different from the repertoires found inside liver allografts.

Turning to this clonotype: Which antigen it targets is not known. A single base separates this from a much larger clone, so it may be a read error.

Sequenced on an Illumina MiSeq. Using fastp trimming at Q25 and MiXCR clonotype assembly, TCRdb reanalyzed the public sequencing data and kept in-frame beta chains. Under each unique CDR3 protein, matching rows form one entry showing the most common genes and DNA. The sample profile shows approximately 12,000 distinct CDR3 sequences; about 23% of them were found once. Around 1.5% of the sample rests with the top ten. V is reduced by 6 bases and J by 4 bases, leaving a spacing of 18 bases between them. From the cysteine through the phenylalanine, the CDR3 covers 15 amino acids. CDR3 DNA is the only sequence kept; it has 45 bases, read in frame from the first base. CDR1 and CDR2 were assigned from the germline V gene (reference sequence) as SEHNR and FQNEAQ.

The sequence joins TRBV7-9 to TRBJ1-2; tentative D gene TRBD1, with 6 bases matching. The TCR was taken from a human patient who had a liver transplant. Some T cells may have been brought in with the graft after a transplant. The nucleotide sequence reads as follows: TGTGCCAGCAGGACGGGGGGCCGGAATAGCTATGGCTACACCTTC. Its amino acids are CASRTGGRNSYGYTF.